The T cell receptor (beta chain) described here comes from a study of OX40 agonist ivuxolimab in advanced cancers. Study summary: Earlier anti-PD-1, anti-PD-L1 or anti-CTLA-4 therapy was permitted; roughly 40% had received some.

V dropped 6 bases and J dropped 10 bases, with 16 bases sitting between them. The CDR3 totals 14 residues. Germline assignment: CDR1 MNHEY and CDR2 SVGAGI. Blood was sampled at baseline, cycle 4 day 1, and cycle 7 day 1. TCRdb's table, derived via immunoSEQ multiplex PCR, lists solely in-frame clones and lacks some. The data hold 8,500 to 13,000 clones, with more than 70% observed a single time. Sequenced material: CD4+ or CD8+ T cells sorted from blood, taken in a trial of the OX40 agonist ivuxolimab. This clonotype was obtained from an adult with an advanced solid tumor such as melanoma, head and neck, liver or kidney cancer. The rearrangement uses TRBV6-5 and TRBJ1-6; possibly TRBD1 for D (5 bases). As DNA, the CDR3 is TGTGCCAGCAGCTCAGGGAGTCCAGGGTCACCCCTCCACTTT. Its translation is CASSSGSPGSPLHF.